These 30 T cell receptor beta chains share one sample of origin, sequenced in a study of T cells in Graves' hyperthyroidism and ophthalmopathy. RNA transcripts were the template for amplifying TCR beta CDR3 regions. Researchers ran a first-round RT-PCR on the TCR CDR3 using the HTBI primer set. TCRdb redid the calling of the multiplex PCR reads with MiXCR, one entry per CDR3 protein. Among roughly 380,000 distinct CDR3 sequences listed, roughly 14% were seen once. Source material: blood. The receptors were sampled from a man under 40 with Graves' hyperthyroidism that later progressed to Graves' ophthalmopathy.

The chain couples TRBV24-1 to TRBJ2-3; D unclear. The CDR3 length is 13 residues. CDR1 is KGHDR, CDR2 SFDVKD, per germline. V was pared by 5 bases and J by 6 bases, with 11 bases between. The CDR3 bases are TGTGCCACCAGTGGTGTGGATTCTGATACGCAGTATTTT. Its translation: CATSGVDSDTQYF.

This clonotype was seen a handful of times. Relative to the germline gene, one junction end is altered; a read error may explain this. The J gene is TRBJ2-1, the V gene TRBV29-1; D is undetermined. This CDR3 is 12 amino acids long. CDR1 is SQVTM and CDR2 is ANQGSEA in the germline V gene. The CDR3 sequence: CRAALSHNEQFF. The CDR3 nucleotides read TGCAGGGCGGCCCTCTCCCACAATGAGCAGTTCTTC.

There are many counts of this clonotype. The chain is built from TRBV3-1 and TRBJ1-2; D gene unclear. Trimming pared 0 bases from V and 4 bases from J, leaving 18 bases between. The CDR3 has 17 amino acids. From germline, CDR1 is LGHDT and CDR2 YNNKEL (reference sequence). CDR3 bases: TGTGCCAGCAGCCAAGATCTTGGTTTGGATGAACCCTATGGCTACACCTTC. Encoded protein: CASSQDLGLDEPYGYTF.

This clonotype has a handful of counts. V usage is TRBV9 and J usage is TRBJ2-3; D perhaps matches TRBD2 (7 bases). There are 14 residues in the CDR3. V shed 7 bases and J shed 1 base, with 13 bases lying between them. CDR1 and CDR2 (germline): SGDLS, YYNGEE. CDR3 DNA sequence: TGTGCCAGCTCCCAAGGGGGGGGCACAGATACGCAGTATTTT. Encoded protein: CASSQGGGTDTQYF.

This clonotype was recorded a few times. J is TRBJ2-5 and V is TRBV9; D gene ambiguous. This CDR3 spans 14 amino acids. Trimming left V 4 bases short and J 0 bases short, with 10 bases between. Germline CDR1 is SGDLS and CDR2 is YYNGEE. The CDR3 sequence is CASSPFSNQETQYF. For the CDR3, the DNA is TGTGCCAGCAGCCCCTTTTCGAACCAAGAGACCCAGTACTTC. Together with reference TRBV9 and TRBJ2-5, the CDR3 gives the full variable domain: DSGVTQTPKHLITATGQRVTLRCSPRSGDLSVYWYQQSLDQGLQFLIQYYNGEERAKGNILERFSAQQFPDLHSELNLSSLELGDSALYFCASSPFSNQETQYFGPGTRLLVL.

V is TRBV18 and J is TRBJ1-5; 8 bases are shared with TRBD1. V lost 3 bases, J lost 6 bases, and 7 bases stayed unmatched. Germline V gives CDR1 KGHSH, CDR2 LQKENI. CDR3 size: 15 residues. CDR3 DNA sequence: TGTGCCAGCTCACCCGACGGACAGGGTTTTCAGCCCCAGCATTTT. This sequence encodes CASSPDGQGFQPQHF.

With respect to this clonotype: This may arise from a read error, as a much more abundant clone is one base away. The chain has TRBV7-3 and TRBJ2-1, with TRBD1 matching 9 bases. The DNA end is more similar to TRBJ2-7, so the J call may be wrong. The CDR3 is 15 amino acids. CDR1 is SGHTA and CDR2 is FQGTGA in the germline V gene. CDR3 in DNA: TGTGCCAGCAGCTCCGGGACAGGGCGGTACAATGAGCAGTACTTC. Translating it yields CASSSGTGRYNEQYF.

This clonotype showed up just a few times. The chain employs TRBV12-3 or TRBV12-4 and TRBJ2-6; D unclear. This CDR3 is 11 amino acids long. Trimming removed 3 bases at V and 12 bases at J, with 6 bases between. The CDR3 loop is CASSLKAVLTF. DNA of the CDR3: TGTGCCAGCAGTTTGAAGGCCGTCCTGACTTTC.

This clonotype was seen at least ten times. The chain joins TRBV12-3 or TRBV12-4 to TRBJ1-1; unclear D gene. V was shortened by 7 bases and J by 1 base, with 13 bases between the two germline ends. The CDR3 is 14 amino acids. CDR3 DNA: TGTGCCAGCACCGAACAGATAGGGAACACTGAAGCTTTCTTT. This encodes CASTEQIGNTEAFF.

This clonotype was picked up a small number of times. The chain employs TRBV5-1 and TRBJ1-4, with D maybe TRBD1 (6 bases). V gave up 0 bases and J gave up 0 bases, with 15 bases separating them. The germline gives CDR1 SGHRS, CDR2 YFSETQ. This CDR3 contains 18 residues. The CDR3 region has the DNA TGCGCCAGCAGCTTGGTAAGGACAGACCCTGCAACTAATGAAAAACTGTTTTTT. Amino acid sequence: CASSLVRTDPATNEKLFF.

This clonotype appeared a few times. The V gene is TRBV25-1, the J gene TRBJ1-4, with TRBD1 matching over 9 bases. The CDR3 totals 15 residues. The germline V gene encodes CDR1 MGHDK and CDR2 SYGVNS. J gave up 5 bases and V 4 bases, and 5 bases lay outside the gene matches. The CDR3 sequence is CASSGPGTGNEKLFF. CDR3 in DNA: TGTGCCAGCAGTGGACCCGGGACAGGGAATGAAAAACTGTTTTTT. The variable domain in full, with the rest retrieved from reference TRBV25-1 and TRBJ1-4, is EADIYQTPRYLVIGTGKKITLECSQTMGHDKMYWYQQDPGMELHLIHYSYGVNSTEKGDLSSESTVSRIRTEHFPLTLESARPSHTSQYLCASSGPGTGNEKLFFGSGTQLSVL.

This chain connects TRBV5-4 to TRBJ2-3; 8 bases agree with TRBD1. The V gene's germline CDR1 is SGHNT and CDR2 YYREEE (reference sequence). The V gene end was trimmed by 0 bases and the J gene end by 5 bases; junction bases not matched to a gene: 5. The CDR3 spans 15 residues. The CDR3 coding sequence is TGTGCCAGCAGCTTGGTGCGACAGGGGTTAGATACGCAGTATTTT. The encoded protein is CASSLVRQGLDTQYF. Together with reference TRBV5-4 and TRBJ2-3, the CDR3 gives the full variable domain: ETGVTQSPTHLIKTRGQQVTLRCSSQSGHNTVSWYQQALGQGPQFIFQYYREEENGRGNFPPRFSGLQFPNYSSELNVNALELDDSALYLCASSLVRQGLDTQYFGPGTRLTVL.

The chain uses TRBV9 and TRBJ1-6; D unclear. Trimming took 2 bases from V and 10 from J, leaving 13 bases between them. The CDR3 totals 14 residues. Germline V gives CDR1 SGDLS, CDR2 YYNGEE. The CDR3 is CASSVAEVSSPLHF. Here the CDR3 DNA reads TGTGCCAGCAGCGTGGCTGAAGTGAGCTCACCCCTCCACTTT.

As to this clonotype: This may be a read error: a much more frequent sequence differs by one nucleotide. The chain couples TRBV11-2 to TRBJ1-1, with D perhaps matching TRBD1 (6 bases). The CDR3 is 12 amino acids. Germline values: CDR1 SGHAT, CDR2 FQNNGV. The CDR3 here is CATQGMNTEDFF. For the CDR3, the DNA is TGTGCCACCCAGGGGATGAACACTGAAGATTTCTTT.

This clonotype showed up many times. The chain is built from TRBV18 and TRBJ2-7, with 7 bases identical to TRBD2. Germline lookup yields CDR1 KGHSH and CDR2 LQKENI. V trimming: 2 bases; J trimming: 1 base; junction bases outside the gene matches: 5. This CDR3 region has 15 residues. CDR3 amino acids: CASSPGEGRSYEQYF. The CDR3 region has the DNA TGTGCCAGCTCACCAGGGGAGGGACGTTCCTACGAGCAGTACTTC.

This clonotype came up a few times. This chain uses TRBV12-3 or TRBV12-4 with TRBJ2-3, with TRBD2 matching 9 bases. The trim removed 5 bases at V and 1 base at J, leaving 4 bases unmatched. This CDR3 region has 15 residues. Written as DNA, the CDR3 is TGTGCCAGCAGTCGCAAGCGGGGGGGCACAGATACGCAGTATTTT. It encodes CASSRKRGGTDTQYF.

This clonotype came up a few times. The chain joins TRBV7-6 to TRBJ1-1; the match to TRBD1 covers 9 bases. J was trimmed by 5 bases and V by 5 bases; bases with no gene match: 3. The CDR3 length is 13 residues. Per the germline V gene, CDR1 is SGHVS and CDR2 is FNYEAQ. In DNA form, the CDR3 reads TGTGCCAGCAGCAACGACAGGGGGACTGAAGCTTTCTTT. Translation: CASSNDRGTEAFF.

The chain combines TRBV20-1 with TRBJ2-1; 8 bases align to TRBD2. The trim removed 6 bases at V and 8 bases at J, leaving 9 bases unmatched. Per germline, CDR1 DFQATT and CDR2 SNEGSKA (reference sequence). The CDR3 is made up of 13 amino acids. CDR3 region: CSAHTGTSYEQFF. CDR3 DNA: TGCAGTGCCCACACCGGGACTAGTTATGAGCAGTTCTTC.

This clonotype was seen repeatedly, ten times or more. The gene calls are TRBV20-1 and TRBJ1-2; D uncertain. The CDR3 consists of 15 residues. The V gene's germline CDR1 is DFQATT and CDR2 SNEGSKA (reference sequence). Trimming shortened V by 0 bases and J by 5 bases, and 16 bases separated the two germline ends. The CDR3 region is CSARDHGKFPYGYTF. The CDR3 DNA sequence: TGCAGTGCTAGAGATCACGGCAAATTCCCTTATGGCTACACCTTC.

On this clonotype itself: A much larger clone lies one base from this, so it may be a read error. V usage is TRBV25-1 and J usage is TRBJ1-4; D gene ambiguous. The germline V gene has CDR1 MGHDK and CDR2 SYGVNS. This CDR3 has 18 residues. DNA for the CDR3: TGTGCCAACAGTGAATCGAAGAATTGGAACGGTCCTAATGAAAAACTGTTTTTT. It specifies CANSESKNWNGPNEKLFF.

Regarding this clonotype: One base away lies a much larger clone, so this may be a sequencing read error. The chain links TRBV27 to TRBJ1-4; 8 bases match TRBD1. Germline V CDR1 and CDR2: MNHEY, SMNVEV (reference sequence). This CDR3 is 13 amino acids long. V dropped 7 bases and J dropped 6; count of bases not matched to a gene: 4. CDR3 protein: CASMRQGYEKLFF. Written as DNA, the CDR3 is TGTGCCAGCATGCGACAGGGGTATGAAAAACTGTTTTTT. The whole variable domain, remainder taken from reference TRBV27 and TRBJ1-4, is EAQVTQNPRYLITVTGKKLTVTCSQNMNHEYMSWYRQDPGLGLRQIYYSMNVEVTDKGDVPEGYKVSRKEKRNFPLILESPSPNQTSLYFCASMRQGYEKLFFGSGTQLSVL.

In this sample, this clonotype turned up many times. Here the CDR3 DNA reads TGTGCGACCTTCCACGAGGGCGAGCAGTACTTC. Translating it yields CATFHEGEQYF. The chain has TRBV12-3 or TRBV12-4 and TRBJ2-7, with D tentatively TRBD2 (5 bases). The CDR3 has 11 amino acids.

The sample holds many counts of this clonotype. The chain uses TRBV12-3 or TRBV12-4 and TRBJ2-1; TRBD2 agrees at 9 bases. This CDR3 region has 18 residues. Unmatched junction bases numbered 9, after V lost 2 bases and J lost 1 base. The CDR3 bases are TGTGCCAGCAGTTTAAGACTAGCGGCTGAACTTTCCTACAATGAGCAGTTCTTC. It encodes CASSLRLAAELSYNEQFF.

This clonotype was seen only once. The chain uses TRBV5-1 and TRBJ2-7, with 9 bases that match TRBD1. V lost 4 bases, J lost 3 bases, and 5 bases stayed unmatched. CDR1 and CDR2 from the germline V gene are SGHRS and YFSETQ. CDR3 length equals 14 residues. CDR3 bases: TGCGCCAGCAGCGGGACAGGGTCAGGCTACGAGCAGTACTTC. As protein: CASSGTGSGYEQYF. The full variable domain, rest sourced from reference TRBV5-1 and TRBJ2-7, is KAGVTQTPRYLIKTRGQQVTLSCSPISGHRSVSWYQQTPGQGLQFLFEYFSETQRNKGNFPGRFSGRQFSNSRSEMNVSTLELGDSALYLCASSGTGSGYEQYFGPGTRLTVT.

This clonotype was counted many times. The CDR3, as DNA: TGTGCCAGCAGTTACGACAGGAGAAACACTGAAGCTTTCTTT. Its translation: CASSYDRRNTEAFF. This sequence joins TRBV6-2 or TRBV6-3 and TRBJ1-1, with a weak D call TRBD1 (6 bases). The CDR3 is 14 amino acids. V was trimmed by 2 bases and J by 2 bases, leaving 9 bases between them. From germline, CDR1 is MNHEY and CDR2 SVGEGT.

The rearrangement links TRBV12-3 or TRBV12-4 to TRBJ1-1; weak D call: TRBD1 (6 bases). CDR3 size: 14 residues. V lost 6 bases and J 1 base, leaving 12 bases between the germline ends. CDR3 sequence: CASSGQFGNTEAFF. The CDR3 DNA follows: TGTGCCAGCAGCGGACAGTTTGGGAACACTGAAGCTTTCTTT.

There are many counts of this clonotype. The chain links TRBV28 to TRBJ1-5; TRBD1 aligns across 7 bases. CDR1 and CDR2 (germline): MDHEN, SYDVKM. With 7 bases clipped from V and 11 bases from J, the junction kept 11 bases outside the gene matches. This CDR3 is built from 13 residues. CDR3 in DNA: TGTGCCAGCACCCAAGGGGGCCCCATGACCCAGCATTTT. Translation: CASTQGGPMTQHF.

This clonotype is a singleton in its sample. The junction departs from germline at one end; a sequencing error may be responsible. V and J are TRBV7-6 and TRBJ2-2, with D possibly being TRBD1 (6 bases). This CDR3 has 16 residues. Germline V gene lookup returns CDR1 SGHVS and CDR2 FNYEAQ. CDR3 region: CASSQFNRENTGELIF. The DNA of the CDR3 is TGTGCCAGCAGCCAGTTTAACAGGGAGAACACCGGGGAGCTGATTTTT.

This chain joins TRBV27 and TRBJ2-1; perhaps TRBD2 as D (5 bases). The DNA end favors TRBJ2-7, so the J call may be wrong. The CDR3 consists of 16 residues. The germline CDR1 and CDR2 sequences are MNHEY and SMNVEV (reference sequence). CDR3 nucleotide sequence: TGTGCCAGCAGTTTAATCGGGGTAGCCTCCTACAATGAGCAGTACTTC. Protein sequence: CASSLIGVASYNEQYF.

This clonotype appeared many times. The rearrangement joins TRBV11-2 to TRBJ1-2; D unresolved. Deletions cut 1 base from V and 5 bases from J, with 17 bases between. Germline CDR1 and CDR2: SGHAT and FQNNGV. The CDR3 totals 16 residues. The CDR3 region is CASSLGWQIEGYGYTF. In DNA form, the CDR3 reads TGTGCCAGCAGCTTAGGATGGCAGATTGAAGGTTATGGCTACACCTTC.